The entry that follows covers one T cell receptor (beta chain) sequence. The antigen remains undetermined. Sorts that each held 250,000 to 300,000 cells were run in triplicate for every CD8+ T cell subset. CDR3 length: 14 amino acids. Germline CDR1 is MNHEY and CDR2 is SMNVEV (reference sequence). The data belong to a study of CXCR3-negative and CXCR3-positive naive CD8 T cells. UMI-tagged TRB cDNA libraries were built via 5' RACE. TCRdb re-called the 5' RACE reads, yielding one record per CDR3 amino acid sequence without DNA. The sample has tens of thousands of distinct CDR3 sequences; the top ten hold around 1%. Regarding the study as a whole: Naive cells with CXCR3 showed TRB CDR3s that were more hydrophobic than those in CXCR3-negative naive cells. Similar TRBV-TRBJ gene usage was seen in naive CXCR3-negative and CXCR3-positive cells, but not in memory cells. Both naive subsets had comparably high diversity; memory CD8+ cells much lower.

The chain couples TRBV27 to TRBJ2-1; TCRdb's D gene call, TRBD1, goes unchecked for lack of DNA. This sequence originates from a human donor in good health. Some clones in this sample may be carry-over from other donors' samples. The sample taken for sequencing was naive CXCR3- CD8+ T cells from blood. Indicated subset: CD45RO-CCR7+CD27+CD95- naive CD8+ T cells lacking CXCR3 (TNR3-). CDR3 sequence reads: CASGTANSYNEQFF.